A selection of T cell receptor beta chains follows, all from one sample in a study of cytomegalovirus exposure and HLA in healthy donors. The table came from immunoSEQ multiplex PCR; TCRdb's copy has only in-frame clones and leaves some out. In the table there are about 91,000 clones, around 89% of which are singletons. The sequenced material came from PBMCs. These receptors came from a man younger than 35 in good health and CMV-seronegative. The conserved cysteine and the conserved F or W are not part of the CDR3 here.

TRBV9	TRBJ2-7	ASSVGAGGPLEQY
TRBV27	TRBJ2-7	ASSVHLTTGTAYEQY
TRBV27	TRBJ2-7	ASSLSREAAYEQY
TRBV19	TRBJ2-3	ASSRGGGGTDTQY
TRBV29-1	TRBJ2-5	SAGQGVETQY
TRBV29-1	TRBJ2-5	SVERLAGEPQETQY
TRBV5-1	TRBJ2-7	ASRMGLARTYEQY
TRBV28	TRBJ2-2	ASRIPLGLAGESTGELF
TRBV11-1	NA	ASSSAGADQYEQY
TRBV11-2	TRBJ2-3	ASSLDLQGDTQY
TRBV2	TRBJ2-3	ASSAPGSTDTQY
TRBV28	TRBJ1-1	ASTLLGTTNTEAF
TRBV5-8	TRBJ1-2	ASSNLLNYGYT
TRBV4-3	TRBJ1-4	ASSQGQQVPNEKLF
TRBV6-5	TRBJ1-5	ASSYNRGAQPQH
TRBV10-3	TRBJ2-3	ATQERETIDTQY
TRBV7-9	TRBJ2-3	ASSPRTSGRSTDTQY